These 18 T cell receptor beta chains were sequenced from one sample in a study of OX40 agonist ivuxolimab in advanced cancers. The assay was immunoSEQ multiplex PCR, and TCRdb's table has in-frame clones only and misses some. Of under 100,000 clones listed, about 85% are singletons. Sequencing used CD4+ or CD8+ T cells sorted from blood, obtained in a trial of the OX40 agonist ivuxolimab. Receptors were obtained from an adult with an advanced solid tumor such as melanoma, head and neck, liver or kidney cancer.

J is TRBJ2-2 and V is TRBV29-1, with a possible D match to TRBD1 (6 bases). The CDR3 has 14 amino acids. CDR1 and CDR2 from the germline V gene are SQVTM and ANQGSEA. V was clipped by 2 bases and J by 6 bases, with 13 bases between them. CDR3 amino acids: CSVEPPGVPGELFF. As DNA, the CDR3 is TGCAGCGTTGAACCCCCAGGGGTCCCCGGGGAGCTGTTTTTT.

V usage is TRBV5-1 and J usage is TRBJ2-7; D gene unclear. In germline, CDR1 is SGHRS, CDR2 YFSETQ. The CDR3 sequence is 15 residues long. With 4 bases removed from V and 0 bases from J, the gap between germline ends came to 14 bases. The CDR3 coding sequence is TGCGCCAGCAGCCCTGATTCCCCGATCTCCTACGAGCAGTACTTC. This translates into CASSPDSPISYEQYF.

In DNA form, the CDR3 reads TGCAGTGCTAGTGGCGGATCACCCCTCCACTTT. It specifies CSASGGSPLHF. The gene calls are TRBV20-1 and TRBJ1-6, with unresolved D. The V and J ends lost 3 bases and 10 bases respectively, with 7 bases between them. The CDR3 contains 11 residues. Germline-derived CDR1 and CDR2 are DFQATT and SNEGSKA (reference sequence).

The gene calls are TRBV7-6 and TRBJ2-2, with D possibly being TRBD1 (5 bases). There are 12 residues in the CDR3. Trimming left V 0 bases short and J 10 bases short, with 6 bases between. CDR1 SGHVS and CDR2 FNYEAQ come from the germline V gene. The CDR3 sequence: CASSLAGEELFF. CDR3 in DNA: TGTGCCAGCAGCTTAGCAGGGGAGGAGCTGTTTTTT. Full variable domain (missing parts from reference TRBV7-6 and TRBJ2-2): GAGVSQSPRYKVTKRGQDVALRCDPISGHVSLYWYRQALGQGPEFLTYFNYEAQQDKSGLPNDRFSAERPEGSISTLTIQRTEQRDSAMYRCASSLAGEELFFGEGSRLTVL.

V gene TRBV5-4 combines with J gene TRBJ2-3, with a possible D match to TRBD1 (6 bases). Germline assignment: CDR1 SGHNT and CDR2 YYREEE (reference sequence). Trimming removed 0 bases at V and 2 bases at J, with 10 bases between. The CDR3 spans 15 residues. This CDR3 reads CASSLDGGATDTQYF. In nucleotides, the CDR3 is TGTGCCAGCAGCTTGGATGGGGGCGCCACAGATACGCAGTATTTT.

J is TRBJ1-2 and V is TRBV5-4, with TRBD1 identical over 8 bases. Germline-derived CDR1 and CDR2 are SGHNT and YYREEE (reference sequence). The CDR3 runs 16 residues. V trimming: 5 bases; J trimming: 4 bases; junction bases outside the gene matches: 13. CDR3 sequence (DNA): TGTGCCAGCAGTTCATGGGTGACAGGGGCAGGCTATGGCTACACCTTC. Residues: CASSSWVTGAGYGYTF.

The CDR3 nucleotides read TGTGCCAGCTCACCAGAGCTCTCCTACGAGCAGTACTTC. Its protein product is CASSPELSYEQYF. The chain has TRBV18 and TRBJ2-7; the D is unclear. CDR1 is KGHSH and CDR2 is LQKENI in the germline V gene. Trimming removed 2 bases from V and 0 bases from J, with 5 bases in between. CDR3 length: 13 amino acids.

The CDR3 coding sequence is TGTGCCAGCAGCCGGACAGTAGATAGCAATCAGCCCCAGCATTTT. Encoded protein: CASSRTVDSNQPQHF. This chain joins TRBV5-5 and TRBJ1-5, with TRBD1 as a possible D gene (6 bases). With 4 bases removed from V and 0 bases from J, the gap between germline ends came to 11 bases. Germline V lookup: CDR1 SGHKS, CDR2 YYEKEE (reference sequence). CDR3 length: 15 amino acids.

This chain joins TRBV28 and TRBJ2-7; 7 bases fit TRBD2. The CDR3 spans 15 residues. Germline V gene sequence: CDR1 MDHEN, CDR2 SYDVKM. V trimming: 6 bases; J trimming: 0 bases; junction bases outside the gene matches: 8. The CDR3 nucleotides read TGTGCCAGCAGGGCCCCGGGAGGTCGCTCCTACGAGCAGTACTTC. Amino acids: CASRAPGGRSYEQYF.

This sequence joins TRBV5-6 and TRBJ2-4; perhaps TRBD2 as D (7 bases). Deletions cut 0 bases from V and 7 bases from J, with 14 bases between. CDR3 size: 15 residues. CDR1 SGHDT and CDR2 YYEEEE come from the germline V gene. The CDR3 is CASSLEGGARNIQYF. The CDR3, as DNA: TGTGCCAGCAGCTTGGAAGGGGGGGCAAGGAACATTCAGTACTTC.

This sequence joins TRBV7-2 and TRBJ2-1, with D uncertain. CDR3 length: 13 residues. The germline V gene encodes CDR1 SGHTA and CDR2 FQGNSA. V was clipped by 2 bases and J by 1 base, with 3 bases between them. The CDR3 is CASSLSSYNEQFF. The CDR3 DNA follows: TGTGCCAGCAGCTTAAGTTCCTACAATGAGCAGTTCTTC.

The V call is TRBV2, the J call TRBJ2-2, with 10 bases matching TRBD1. Germline V gene sequence: CDR1 SNHLY, CDR2 FYNNEI. The ends lost 11 bases at V and 4 bases at J; junction bases unmatched: 13. The CDR3 covers 16 residues. For the CDR3, the DNA is TGTGCCTCCACACCGGACGGACAGGGGGGCACCGGGGAGCTGTTTTTT. This translates into CASTPDGQGGTGELFF.

The chain employs TRBV6-1 and TRBJ1-2; 7 nucleotides line up with TRBD1. CDR3 length: 13 amino acids. The V gene's germline CDR1 is MNHNS and CDR2 SASEGT. Germline trimming cut 3 bases from V and 5 bases from J; bases unmatched to any gene: 3. The CDR3 reads CASSDTGQYGYTF. The DNA for the CDR3 is TGTGCCAGCAGTGATACGGGACAGTATGGCTACACCTTC.

This chain links TRBV29-1 with TRBJ1-3, with D uncertain. Germline assignment: CDR1 SQVTM and CDR2 ANQGSEA. This CDR3 is built from 14 residues. The V and J ends lost 3 bases and 4 bases respectively, with 13 bases between them. The CDR3 protein is CSVEDPVGGNTIYF. In DNA, the CDR3 is TGCAGCGTTGAGGACCCGGTCGGCGGAAACACCATATATTTT.

CDR3 DNA sequence: TGCGCCAGCAGCCCCCAAACAGGGGACGAGGGCTATGGCTACACCTTC. Amino acid sequence: CASSPQTGDEGYGYTF. The chain is built from TRBV5-1 and TRBJ1-2; TRBD1 matches 7 bases. The CDR3 covers 16 residues. The germline V gene encodes CDR1 SGHRS and CDR2 YFSETQ. Trimming removed 4 bases from V and 4 bases from J; junction bases left unmatched: 13.

The chain is built from TRBV19 and TRBJ2-3; 8 nucleotides agree with TRBD1. The CDR3 length is 13 residues. V lost 8 bases, J lost 2 bases, and 3 bases stayed unmatched. Germline V gene lookup returns CDR1 LNHDA and CDR2 SQIVND (reference sequence). CDR3 coding DNA: TGTGCCAGTTCGACAGGGGACACAGATACGCAGTATTTT. Its protein is CASSTGDTDTQYF.

For the CDR3, the DNA is TGTGCCAGCAGTTCCTTGGACAGGAGTAGCTCCTACGAGCAGTACTTC. It codes for CASSSLDRSSSYEQYF. The rearrangement joins TRBV27 to TRBJ2-7; 7 bases map to TRBD1. The trim removed 4 bases at V and 0 bases at J, leaving 9 bases unmatched. The germline V gene encodes CDR1 MNHEY and CDR2 SMNVEV (reference sequence). The CDR3 totals 16 residues.

The rearrangement uses TRBV5-8 and TRBJ2-4, with D uncertain. The CDR3 extends over 13 amino acids. Trimming took 6 bases from V and 7 from J, leaving 14 bases between them. Germline CDR1 is SGHTS and CDR2 is YDEGEE. The CDR3 DNA follows: TGTGCCAGCACCCCAGGCTTGAGCAACATTCAGTACTTC. Protein: CASTPGLSNIQYF.